The present T cell receptor (beta chain) was sequenced within a study of regulatory T cells in long-lasting Graves disease. Study-wide points: Shared public clonotypes totalled 2,741 in persistent patients, compared with about 930 in new patients. Newly diagnosed Graves' patients exceeded persistent ones in TCR diversity.

This clonotype has a count of ten or more. The antigen is unknown. Construction of TCR beta libraries relied on iRepertoire HTBI primers and on Arm-PCR targeting CDR3 regions. MiXCR was run by TCRdb on the multiplex PCR reads, yielding one entry per CDR3 protein. Of around 340,000 distinct CDR3 sequences in the sample, about 19% were seen once. Time point here: persistent/refractory GD, antithyroid drugs over 5 years with positive TRAb. PBMC RNA was the source of the TCR library. Here the sequenced sample was peripheral blood mononuclear cells (PBMCs), taken when the disease was refractory, from a patient treated with antithyroid drugs. The TCR was taken from a female donor with Graves disease.

CDR3 in amino acids: CASSLQGRGTEAFF. In DNA, the CDR3 is TGTGCCAGCAGTTTACAGGGGAGAGGGACTGAAGCTTTCTTT. The chain couples TRBV12-3 or TRBV12-4 to TRBJ1-1; TRBD1 is a possible D gene (6 bases). The ends were cut back, 2 bases at V and 5 bases at J, with 12 bases in the middle. The CDR3 totals 14 residues.